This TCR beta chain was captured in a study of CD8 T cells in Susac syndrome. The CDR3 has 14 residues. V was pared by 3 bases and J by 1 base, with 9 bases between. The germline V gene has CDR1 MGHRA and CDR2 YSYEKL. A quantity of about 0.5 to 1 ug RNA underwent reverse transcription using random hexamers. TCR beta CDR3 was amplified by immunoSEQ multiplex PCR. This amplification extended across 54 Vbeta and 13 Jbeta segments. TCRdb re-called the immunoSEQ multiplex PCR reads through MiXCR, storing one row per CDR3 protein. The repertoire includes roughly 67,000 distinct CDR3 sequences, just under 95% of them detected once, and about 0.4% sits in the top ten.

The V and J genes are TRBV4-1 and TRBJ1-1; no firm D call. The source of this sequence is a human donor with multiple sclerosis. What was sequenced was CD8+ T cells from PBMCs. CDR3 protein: CASSHGSTNTEAFF. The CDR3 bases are TGCGCCAGCAGCCACGGAAGCACGAACACTGAAGCTTTCTTT.